This entry features one T cell receptor beta chain sequence. This CDR3 contains 14 residues. Per germline, CDR1 SQVTM and CDR2 ANQGSEA. The trim removed 7 bases at V and 4 bases at J, leaving 10 bases unmatched. Time point described: pre-sensitization, week 0. Regarding treatment: therapeutic diphenylcyclopropenone sensitization with weekly scalp DPC. The data are from a study of human T cells and chemical hapten exposure. TCRdb recomputed calls from the RACE reads with MiXCR, one row per CDR3 protein. The sample contains approximately 79,000 distinct CDR3 sequences, 8.5% of which appear only once. The receptor comes from a man aged 40-49 years with alopecia areata. Some clones in this sample may be carry-over from other donors' samples. The material was whole blood, obtained in connection with sensitization to the hapten diphenylcyclopropenone (DPC). The chain joins TRBV29-1 to TRBJ2-1, with TRBD2 matching over 7 bases. DNA of the CDR3: TGCAGCGGCGAACTAGCGAGAACTTACAATGAGCAGTTCTTC. Protein: CSGELARTYNEQFF.